The 10 T cell receptor beta chains below all came from one sample that was sequenced in a study of PD-L1 blockade in urothelial cancer. As for time point: pretreatment peripheral blood. Clones were read by immunoSEQ multiplex PCR, and TCRdb kept only the in-frame ones, dropping some. This sample has tens of thousands of clones, with 90% found just once. The specimen was PBMCs, collected around atezolizumab (anti-PD-L1) treatment. These receptors were taken from a man between 65 and 80 years old with urothelial cancer.

The chain recombines TRBV5-1 with TRBJ2-3, with D possibly TRBD2 on 6 matching bases. The CDR3 runs to 16 residues. Germline lookup yields CDR1 SGHRS and CDR2 YFSETQ. The V end lost 1 base, the J end lost 6 bases, and 18 bases lay between the germline ends. CDR3 sequence (DNA): TGCGCCAGCAGCTTGTACACTACGGGGGTTCTCGATACGCAGTATTTT. Protein product: CASSLYTTGVLDTQYF.

This clone appeared a single time. This chain uses TRBV4-1 with TRBJ1-5; no definite D call. The germline V and J ends were trimmed by 2 bases and 5 bases, with 16 bases remaining between them. Germline CDR1 reads MGHRA; CDR2 reads YSYEKL. CDR3 size: 16 residues. This CDR3 is CASSQSPGRGYQPQHF. The CDR3 DNA sequence: TGCGCCAGCAGCCAATCCCCGGGTCGGGGTTATCAGCCCCAGCATTTT.

The J gene is TRBJ2-5, the V gene TRBV5-1; D unresolved. CDR1 and CDR2 from the germline V gene are SGHRS and YFSETQ. Trimming removed 0 bases from V and 2 bases from J, with 8 bases in between. This CDR3 comprises 14 residues. The CDR3 bases are TGCGCCAGCAGCTTGGCGCCGGTACAAGAGACCCAGTACTTC. Translation gives CASSLAPVQETQYF. Together with reference TRBV5-1 and TRBJ2-5, the CDR3 gives the full variable domain: KAGVTQTPRYLIKTRGQQVTLSCSPISGHRSVSWYQQTPGQGLQFLFEYFSETQRNKGNFPGRFSGRQFSNSRSEMNVSTLELGDSALYLCASSLAPVQETQYFGPGTRLLVL.

The gene calls are TRBV7-9 and TRBJ2-2; TRBD1 matches at 9 bases. The germline V gene has CDR1 SEHNR and CDR2 FQNEAQ (reference sequence). V trimming: 5 bases; J trimming: 4 bases; junction bases outside the gene matches: 5. This CDR3 contains 15 residues. Here the CDR3 reads CASSEQGASTGELFF. CDR3 sequence (DNA): TGTGCCAGCAGCGAACAGGGGGCGAGCACCGGGGAGCTGTTTTTT. The full variable domain, with the rest looked up from reference TRBV7-9 and TRBJ2-2, is DTGVSQNPRHKITKRGQNVTFRCDPISEHNRLYWYRQTLGQGPEFLTYFQNEAQLEKSRLLSDRFSAERPKGSFSTLEIQRTEQGDSAMYLCASSEQGASTGELFFGEGSRLTVL.

This chain links TRBV7-2 with TRBJ2-2; D remains unclear. V lost 7 bases to trimming and J lost 1 base, with 7 bases between them. Germline lookup yields CDR1 SGHTA and CDR2 FQGNSA. This CDR3 region has 13 residues. CDR3 bases: TGTGCCAGCAAGGCTAGGAACACCGGGGAGCTGTTTTTT. Encoded protein: CASKARNTGELFF.

This rearrangement joins TRBV5-8 to TRBJ2-3, with D hard to call. This CDR3 has 14 amino acids. Germline loops: CDR1 SGHTS, CDR2 YDEGEE. Trimming shortened V by 4 bases and J by 0 bases, and 9 bases separated the two germline ends. For the CDR3, the DNA is TGTGCCAGCAGCGCAGGCACTAGCACAGATACGCAGTATTTT. This gives the protein CASSAGTSTDTQYF.

CDR3 bases: TGTGCCAGCAGCTTAGGTGGGGGCAGGCCCCCCCACATTCAGTACTTC. Amino acid sequence: CASSLGGGRPPHIQYF. This chain joins TRBV7-9 and TRBJ2-4, with D possibly matching TRBD1 (6 bases). V was clipped by 1 base and J by 8 bases, with 18 bases between them. This CDR3 is built from 16 residues. Germline loops: CDR1 SEHNR, CDR2 FQNEAQ (reference sequence). The full variable domain, rest sourced from reference TRBV7-9 and TRBJ2-4, is DTGVSQNPRHKITKRGQNVTFRCDPISEHNRLYWYRQTLGQGPEFLTYFQNEAQLEKSRLLSDRFSAERPKGSFSTLEIQRTEQGDSAMYLCASSLGGGRPPHIQYFGAGTRLSVL.

The rearrangement uses TRBV6-5 and TRBJ1-3; D gene unclear. V lost 5 bases, J lost 2 bases, and 10 bases lay in between. The CDR3 is 14 amino acids. CDR1 is MNHEY, CDR2 SVGAGI, per germline. DNA for the CDR3: TGTGCCAGCAGTGTCACTACTACTGGAAACACCATATATTTT. It yields the protein CASSVTTTGNTIYF.

The rearrangement links TRBV5-1 to TRBJ2-1; a possible D gene is TRBD2 (6 bases). This CDR3 is built from 16 residues. Germline CDR1 is SGHRS and CDR2 is YFSETQ. V gave up 6 bases and J gave up 5 bases, with 21 bases separating them. CDR3 in DNA: TGCGCCAGCAACCCCCAACCAGCGGGTGGGAACAATGAGCAGTTCTTC. Protein sequence: CASNPQPAGGNNEQFF.

This rearrangement joins TRBV27 to TRBJ1-2, with TRBD1 identical over 9 bases. The CDR3 extends over 14 amino acids. Germline values: CDR1 MNHEY, CDR2 SMNVEV (reference sequence). The V segment lost 10 bases and the J segment 7 bases; nucleotides outside the gene matches: 13. This CDR3 reads CATSTGTGKGGYTF. CDR3 nucleotide sequence: TGTGCCACTTCTACCGGGACAGGGAAGGGTGGCTACACCTTC.